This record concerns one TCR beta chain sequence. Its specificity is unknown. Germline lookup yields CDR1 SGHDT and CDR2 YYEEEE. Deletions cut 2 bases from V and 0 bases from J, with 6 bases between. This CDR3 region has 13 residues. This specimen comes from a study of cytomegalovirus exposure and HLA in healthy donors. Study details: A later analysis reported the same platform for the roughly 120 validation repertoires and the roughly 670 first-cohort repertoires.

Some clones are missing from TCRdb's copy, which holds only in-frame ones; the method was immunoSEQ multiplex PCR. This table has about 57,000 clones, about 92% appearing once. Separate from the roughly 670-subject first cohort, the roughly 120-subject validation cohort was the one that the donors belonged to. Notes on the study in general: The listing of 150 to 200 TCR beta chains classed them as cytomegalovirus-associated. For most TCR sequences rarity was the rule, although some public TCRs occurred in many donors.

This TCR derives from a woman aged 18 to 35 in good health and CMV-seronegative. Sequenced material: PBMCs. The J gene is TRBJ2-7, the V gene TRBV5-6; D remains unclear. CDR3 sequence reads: CASSFRSSYEQYV. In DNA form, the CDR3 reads TGTGCCAGCAGCTTTCGGAGCTCCTACGAGCAGTACGTC.